This T cell receptor (beta chain) was sequenced in a study of circulating CD8 cells and anti-PD-1 response in melanoma. Each library started from roughly 15 ng of total RNA using the QIAseq Immune Repertoire TCR panel. Each CDR3 protein is one row after TCRdb ran MiXCR on the reads. The sample carries roughly 530 distinct CDR3 sequences, roughly 8% recorded once. From live CD3+CD8+TCRalphabeta+ cells, four PD-1 and/or TIGIT subsets were sorted. The CDR3 is 15 residues long. V dropped 3 bases and J dropped 4 bases, with 12 bases sitting between them. The germline gives CDR1 KGHSH, CDR2 LQKENI. In its sample, this clonotype is medium-sized (0.01 to 0.1%).

The source of this sequence is a human donor with melanoma. The J gene is TRBJ2-2, the V gene TRBV18; D may correspond to TRBD1 or TRBD2 (5 bases each). Sample: CD8+ T cells from PBMCs, taken at baseline or after one month of anti-PD-1 therapy (not recorded which). The CDR3 region is CASSPRDDATGELFF. DNA for the CDR3: TGTGCCAGCTCACCCCGGGACGACGCCACCGGGGAGCTGTTTTTT.